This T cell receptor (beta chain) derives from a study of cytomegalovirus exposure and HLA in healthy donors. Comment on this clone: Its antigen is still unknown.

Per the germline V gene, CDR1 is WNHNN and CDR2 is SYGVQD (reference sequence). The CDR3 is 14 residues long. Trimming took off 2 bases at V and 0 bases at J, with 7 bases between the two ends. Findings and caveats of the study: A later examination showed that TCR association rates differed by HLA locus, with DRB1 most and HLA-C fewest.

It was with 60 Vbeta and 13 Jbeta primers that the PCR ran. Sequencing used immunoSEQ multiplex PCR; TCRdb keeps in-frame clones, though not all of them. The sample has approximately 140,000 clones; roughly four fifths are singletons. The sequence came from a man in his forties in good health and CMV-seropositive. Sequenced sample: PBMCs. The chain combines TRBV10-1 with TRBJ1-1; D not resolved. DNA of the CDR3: TGCGCCAGCAGTGAGGAGGGAATGAACACTGAAGCTTTCTTT. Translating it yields CASSEEGMNTEAFF.